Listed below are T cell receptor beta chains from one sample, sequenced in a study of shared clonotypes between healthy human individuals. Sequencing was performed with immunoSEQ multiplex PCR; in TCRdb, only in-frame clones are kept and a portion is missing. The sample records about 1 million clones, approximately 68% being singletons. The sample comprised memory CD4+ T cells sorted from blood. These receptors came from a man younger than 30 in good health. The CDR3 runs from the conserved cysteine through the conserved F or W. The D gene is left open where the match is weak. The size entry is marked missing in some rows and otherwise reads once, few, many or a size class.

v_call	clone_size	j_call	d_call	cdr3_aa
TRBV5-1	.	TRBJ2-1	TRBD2	CASSETTSVYNEQFF
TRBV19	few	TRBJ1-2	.	CASSRGSYGYTF
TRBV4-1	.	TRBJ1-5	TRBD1	CASSQLAGTGNQPQHF
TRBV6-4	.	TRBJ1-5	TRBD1	CASSDSTGSLEPQHF
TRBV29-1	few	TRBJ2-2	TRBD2	CSVRGGRTGELFF
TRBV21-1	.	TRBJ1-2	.	CASSRTGRGAYGYTF
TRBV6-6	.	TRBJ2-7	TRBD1	CASSYYRGYEQYF
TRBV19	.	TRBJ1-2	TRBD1	CASLPQGAGNYGYTF
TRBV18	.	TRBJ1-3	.	CASSPPLGDPSGNTIYF
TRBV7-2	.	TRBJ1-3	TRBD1	CASSFSTGGSSGNTIYF
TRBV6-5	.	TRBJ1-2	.	CASSYSGFGDNYGYTF
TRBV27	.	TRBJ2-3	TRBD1	CASSWTGGTQYF
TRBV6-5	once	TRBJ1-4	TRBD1	CATRMTGVTNEKLFF
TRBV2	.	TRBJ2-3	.	CASSVVGPPEDTQYF
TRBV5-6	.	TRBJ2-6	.	CASSSRDSGANVLTF
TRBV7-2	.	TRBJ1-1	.	CASSLARVLNTEAFF
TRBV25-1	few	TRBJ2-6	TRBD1	CASSGDRGLEGANVLTF
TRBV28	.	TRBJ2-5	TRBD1	CASSLWGTALQETQYF
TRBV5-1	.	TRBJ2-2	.	CASSLVGMDTGELFF
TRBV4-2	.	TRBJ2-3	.	CASSQDKQDTQYF
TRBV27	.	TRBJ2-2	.	CASSLSGMTGELFF
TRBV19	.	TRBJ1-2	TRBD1	CASSHGTGEGYGYTF
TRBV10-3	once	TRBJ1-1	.	CAISVSRGPMNTEAFF
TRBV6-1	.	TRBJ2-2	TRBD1	CASSEQGARAGELFF
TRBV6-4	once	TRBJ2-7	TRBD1	CASSINRGYEQYF
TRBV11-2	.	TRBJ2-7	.	CASSLGSTYEQYF
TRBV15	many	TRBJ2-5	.	CATSRDVETQYF
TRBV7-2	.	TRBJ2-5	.	CASSGTSAPGRQETQYF
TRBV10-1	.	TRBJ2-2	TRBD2	CASQAGLETGELFF
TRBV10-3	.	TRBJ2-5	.	CASAGGGQETQYF
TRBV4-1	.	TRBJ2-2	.	CASSQEGQGKNTGELFF
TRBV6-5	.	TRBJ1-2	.	CASTGGFGYTF
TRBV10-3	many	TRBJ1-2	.	CAISESNKARNYGYTF
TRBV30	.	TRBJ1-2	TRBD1	CAWKTGGDYGYTF
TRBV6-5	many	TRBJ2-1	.	CASSPKLVGNNEQFF
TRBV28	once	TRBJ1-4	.	CASSSPGLGGNEKLFF
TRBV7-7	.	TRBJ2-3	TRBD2	CASSLQGGGPTDTQYF
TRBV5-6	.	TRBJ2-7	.	CASSLPPAGSYEQYF
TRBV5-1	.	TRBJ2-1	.	CASSFAGNEQFF
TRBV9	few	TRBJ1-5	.	CASSVGGANQPQHF
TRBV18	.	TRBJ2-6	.	CASSPSLSGANVLTF
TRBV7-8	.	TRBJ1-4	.	CASSDLGGAVEKLFF
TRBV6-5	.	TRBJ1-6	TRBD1	CASSYHRGLNSPLHF
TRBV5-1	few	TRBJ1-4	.	CASSLNRVGEKLFF
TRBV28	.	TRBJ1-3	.	CASSLGGHSSGNTIYF
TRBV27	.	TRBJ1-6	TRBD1	CASTRDRLSPLHF
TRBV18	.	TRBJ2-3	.	CASSPGFADTQYF
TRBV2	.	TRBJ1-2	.	CAGSGIPYGYTF
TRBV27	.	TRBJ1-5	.	CASSLRAGDQPQHF
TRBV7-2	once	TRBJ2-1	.	CASSLRMGNEQFF